The present T cell receptor beta chain was sequenced within a study of long-term antiretroviral therapy in people with HIV. It was version v3.0 of the immunoSEQ assay that was run at survey level. The assay was immunoSEQ multiplex PCR, and TCRdb's table has in-frame clones only and misses some. The sample consists of 25,000 to 35,000 clones, about 90% of them appearing once. V lost 4 bases to trimming and J lost 2 bases, with 9 bases between them. The CDR3 consists of 13 residues. In germline, CDR1 is MNHNS, CDR2 SASEGT. Per individual, the PBMC samples numbered at least one pre-ART and at least two post-ART. Findings and limits, study-wide: Older ART regimens were possibly in use when the blood was collected between the mid-2000s and the late 2010s.

This clone was picked up one time. Antigen unknown. V is TRBV6-1 and J is TRBJ2-7; D not certain. The receptor's source is a woman aged 18-29 years with HIV. Sequencing was performed on unsorted PBMCs, taken 1.8 years after starting antiretroviral therapy. The chain's CDR3 is CASSGDTPYEQYF. CDR3 DNA sequence: TGTGCCAGCAGTGGAGACACCCCCTACGAGCAGTACTTC.